Given below is one T cell receptor beta chain in context. The Seattle patients, enrolled during active infection, were followed longitudinally. This record belongs to a study of blood T cell repertoires in COVID-19. The wider study: The cDNA or gDNA used as material had been derived from T cells, B-cell-depleted T cells, or PBMCs.

The CDR3 totals 16 residues. Per germline, CDR1 MDHEN and CDR2 SYDVKM. The V end was cut by 5 bases, the J end by 4 bases, with 21 bases between. Clones were read by immunoSEQ multiplex PCR, and TCRdb kept only the in-frame ones, dropping some. The sample lists approximately 270,000 clones, 70% to 90% seen once, with 5% to 6.5% in the top ten. This chain joins TRBV28 and TRBJ2-7; D perhaps matches TRBD1 (6 bases). Sequencing was carried out using peripheral blood. The receptor was derived from a woman aged 30 to 39 with COVID-19, enrolled during active disease. In DNA, the CDR3 is TGTGCCAGCAGTGGGCACAGGGAACTGGCTGTTTACGAGCAGTACTTC. Protein product: CASSGHRELAVYEQYF.